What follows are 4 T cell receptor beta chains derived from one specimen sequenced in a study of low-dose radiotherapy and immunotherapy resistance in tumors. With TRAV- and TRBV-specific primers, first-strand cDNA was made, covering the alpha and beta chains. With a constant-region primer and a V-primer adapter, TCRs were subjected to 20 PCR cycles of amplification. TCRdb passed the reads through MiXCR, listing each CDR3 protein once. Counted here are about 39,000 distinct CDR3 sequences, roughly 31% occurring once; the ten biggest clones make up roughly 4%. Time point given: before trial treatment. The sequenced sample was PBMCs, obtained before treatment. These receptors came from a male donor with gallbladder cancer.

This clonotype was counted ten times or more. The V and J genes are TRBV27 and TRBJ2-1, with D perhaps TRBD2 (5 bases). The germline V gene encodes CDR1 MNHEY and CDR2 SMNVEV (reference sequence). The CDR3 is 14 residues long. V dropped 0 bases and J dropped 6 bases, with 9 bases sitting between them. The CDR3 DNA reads TGTGCCAGCAGTTTATCTCTAGCAGGCAATGAGCAGTTCTTC. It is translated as CASSLSLAGNEQFF.

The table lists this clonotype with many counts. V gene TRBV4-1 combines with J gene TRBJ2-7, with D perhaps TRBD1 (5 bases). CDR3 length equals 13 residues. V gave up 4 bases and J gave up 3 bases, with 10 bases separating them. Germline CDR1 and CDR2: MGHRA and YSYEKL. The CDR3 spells CASSPDINYEQYF. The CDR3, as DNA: TGCGCCAGCAGCCCGGACATAAACTACGAGCAGTACTTC.

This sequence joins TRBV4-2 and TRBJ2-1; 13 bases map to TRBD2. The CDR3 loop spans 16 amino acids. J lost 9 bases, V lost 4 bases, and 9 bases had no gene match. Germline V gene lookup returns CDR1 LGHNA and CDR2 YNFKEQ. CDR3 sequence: CASSPQLAGGPFEQFF. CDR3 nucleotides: TGTGCCAGCAGCCCTCAACTAGCGGGAGGGCCTTTTGAGCAGTTCTTC.

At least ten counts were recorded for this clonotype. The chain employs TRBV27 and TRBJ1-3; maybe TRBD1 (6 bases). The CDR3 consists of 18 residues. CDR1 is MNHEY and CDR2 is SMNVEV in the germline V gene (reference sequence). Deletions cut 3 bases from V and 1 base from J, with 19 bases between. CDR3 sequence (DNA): TGTGCCAGCAGTTTTTCATTTCCGCACGGACAGTCTGGAAACACCATATATTTT. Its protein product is CASSFSFPHGQSGNTIYF.